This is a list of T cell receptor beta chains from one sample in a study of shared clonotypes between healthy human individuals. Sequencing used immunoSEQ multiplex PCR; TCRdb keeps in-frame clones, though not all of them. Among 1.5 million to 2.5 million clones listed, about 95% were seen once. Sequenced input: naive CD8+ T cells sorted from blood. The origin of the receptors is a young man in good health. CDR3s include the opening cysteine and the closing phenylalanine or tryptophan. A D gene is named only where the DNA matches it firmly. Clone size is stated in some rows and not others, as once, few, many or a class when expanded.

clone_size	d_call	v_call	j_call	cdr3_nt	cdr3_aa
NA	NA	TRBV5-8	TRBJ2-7	TGTGCCAGCAGCTTGGTAACGCGGTACGAGCAGTACTTC	CASSLVTRYEQYF
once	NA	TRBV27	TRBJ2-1	TGTGCCAGCAGTTTAATAGCGGAGATCTCCTACAATGAGCAGTTCTTC	CASSLIAEISYNEQFF
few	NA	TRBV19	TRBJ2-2	TGTGCCAGTAGTCCAGGGACACTGAACACCGGGGAGCTGTTTTTT	CASSPGTLNTGELFF
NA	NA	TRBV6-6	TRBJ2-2	TGTGCCAGCAGTACTCGGGGCAGGGAGACCGGGGAGCTGTTTTTT	CASSTRGRETGELFF
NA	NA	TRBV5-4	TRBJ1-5	TGTGCCAGCAGCTTTGGACCCATTGGCCAGCCCCAGCATTTT	CASSFGPIGQPQHF
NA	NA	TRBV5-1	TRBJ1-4	TGCGCCAGCAGCTTAGACCGGGACGGAGGTAATGAAAAACTGTTTTTT	CASSLDRDGGNEKLFF
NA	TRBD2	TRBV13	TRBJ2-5	TGTGCCAGCAGCTTTTGGCGGGGGGAGACCCAGTACTTC	CASSFWRGETQYF
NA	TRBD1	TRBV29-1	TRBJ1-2	TGCAGCGTGGCGACAGGGGCGATTAACTATGGCTACACCTTC	CSVATGAINYGYTF
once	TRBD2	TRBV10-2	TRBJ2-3	TGCGCCAGCAGTGAGTCCAGCGGGGGGGAGGCAGATACGCAGTATTTT	CASSESSGGEADTQYF
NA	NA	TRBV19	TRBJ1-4	TGTGCCACCACGGGGGGTGAAAAACTGTTTTTT	CATTGGEKLFF
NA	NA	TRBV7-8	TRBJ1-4	TGTGCCAGCAGCTTAGAATTGTCGGGGATGATTGAAAAACTGTTTTTT	CASSLELSGMIEKLFF
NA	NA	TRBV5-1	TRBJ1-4	TGCGCCAGCAGCAAAGACATCGCAACTAATGAAAAACTGTTTTTT	CASSKDIATNEKLFF
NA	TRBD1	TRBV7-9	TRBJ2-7	TGTGCCAGCAGCCCGCCTCCGACAGGGGGATACGAGCAGTACTTC	CASSPPPTGGYEQYF
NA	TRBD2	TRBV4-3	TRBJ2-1	TGCGCCAGCAGCCTGGATCTTAGCGGGAGGAGCACTGAGCAGTTCTTC	CASSLDLSGRSTEQFF
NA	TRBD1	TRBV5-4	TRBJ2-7	TGTGCCAGCAGTTTGACAGGGTCCTCCTACGAGCAGTACTTC	CASSLTGSSYEQYF
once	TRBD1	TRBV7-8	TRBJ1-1	TGTGCCAGCAGCACCCGGACAGGGGGCTTGGACACTGAAGCTTTCTTT	CASSTRTGGLDTEAFF
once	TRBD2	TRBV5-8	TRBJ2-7	TGTGCCAGCAGCTTGGACGGCGGGAGCTCCTACGAGCAGTACTTC	CASSLDGGSSYEQYF
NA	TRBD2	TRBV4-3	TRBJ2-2	TGCGCCAGCAGCCAAGATTGGGGTAGCGGGGCGGGGACCGGGGAGCTGTTTTTT	CASSQDWGSGAGTGELFF
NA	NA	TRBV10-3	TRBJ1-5	TGTGCCATCAGTGAGGAGACAGGTAATCAGCCCCAGCATTTT	CAISEETGNQPQHF
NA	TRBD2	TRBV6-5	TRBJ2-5	TGTGCCACTGGGGGGGACCAAGAGACCCAGTACTTC	CATGGDQETQYF
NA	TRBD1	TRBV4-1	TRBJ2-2	TGCGCCAGCAGCCTTGACAGGGGAGGCACCGGGGAGCTGTTTTTT	CASSLDRGGTGELFF
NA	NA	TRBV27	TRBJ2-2	TGTGCCAGCAGTTTGGGCGGGGCCGGGGAGCTGTTTTTT	CASSLGGAGELFF
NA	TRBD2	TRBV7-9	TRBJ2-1	TGTGCCAGCAGCTTCGCCCACTGGGGACTAGTTAGTCATGAGCAGTTCTTC	CASSFAHWGLVSHEQFF
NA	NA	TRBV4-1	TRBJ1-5	TGCGCCAGCAGCCAAGATGCAGGGTCCAATCAGCCCCAGCATTTT	CASSQDAGSNQPQHF
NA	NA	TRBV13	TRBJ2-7	TGTGCCAGCAGCTGGGCGGGACAGAGCTCCTACGAGCAGTACTTC	CASSWAGQSSYEQYF
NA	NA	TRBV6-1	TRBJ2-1	TGTGCCAGCAGCCCCTCCCCGGGGGCGCGGGAGCAGTTCTTC	CASSPSPGAREQFF
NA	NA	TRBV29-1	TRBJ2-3	TGCAGCGTGGGGTTTATGGACGCTAGCACAGATACGCAGTATTTT	CSVGFMDASTDTQYF
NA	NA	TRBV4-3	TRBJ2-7	TGCGCCAGCAGCCAAGGGCCCGACGGGGCCGAGCAGTACTTC	CASSQGPDGAEQYF
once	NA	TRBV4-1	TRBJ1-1	TGCGCCAGCAGCCAGGGAGCTGGATTGAACACTGAAGCTTTCTTT	CASSQGAGLNTEAFF
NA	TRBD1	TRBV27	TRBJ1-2	TGTGCCAGCAGTTCCACAGGGACAGGATTTTATGGCTACACCTTC	CASSSTGTGFYGYTF
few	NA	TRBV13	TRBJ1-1	TGTGCCAGCAGCCCGGGAATGGGGAACACTGAAGCTTTCTTT	CASSPGMGNTEAFF